This passage covers 21 T cell receptor beta chains from one sample sequenced in a study of blood T cell repertoires in COVID-19. The method was immunoSEQ multiplex PCR; TCRdb's version includes in-frame clones alone and lacks a portion of them. The sample includes about 150,000 clones, over 70% of them seen just once. The sequenced material came from peripheral blood. All receptors derive from a human donor in a cohort sampled during active COVID-19.

The chain is built from TRBV10-3 and TRBJ1-6, with 10 bases aligning to TRBD1. This CDR3 has 15 amino acids. Per the germline V gene, CDR1 is ENHRY and CDR2 is SYGVKD. With 3 bases clipped from V and 8 bases from J, the junction kept 4 bases outside the gene matches. Here the CDR3 DNA reads TGTGCCATCAGTGACCGGGACAGGGGTTATTCACCCCTCCACTTT. Translation: CAISDRDRGYSPLHF.

This sequence joins TRBV6-6 and TRBJ1-1; the match to TRBD1 covers 9 bases. This CDR3 is 13 amino acids long. Germline CDR1 MNHNY, CDR2 SVGAGI (reference sequence). V was clipped by 6 bases and J by 5 bases; unmatched bases: 4. The CDR3 DNA reads TGTGCCAGCAGGCAAGGGACAGGGACTGAAGCTTTCTTT. The encoded protein is CASRQGTGTEAFF.

The rearrangement links TRBV6-2 or TRBV6-3 to TRBJ2-7, with D unclear. Trimming removed 0 bases from V and 6 bases from J, with 12 bases in between. Germline assignment: CDR1 MNHEY and CDR2 SVGEGT. The CDR3 totals 14 residues. The CDR3 sequence: CASSYSASGSEQYV. Written as DNA, the CDR3 is TGTGCCAGCAGTTACTCTGCGTCAGGCAGCGAGCAGTACGTC.

The chain recombines TRBV12-3 or TRBV12-4 with TRBJ2-3; possible D gene TRBD2, 6 bases. The CDR3 totals 13 residues. Trimming cost V 2 bases and J 10 bases, with 13 bases left between them. The CDR3 nucleotides read TGTGCCAGCAGTTTATCCGGGAGTGGCTCGCAGTATTTT. It is translated as CASSLSGSGSQYF.

This sequence joins TRBV19 and TRBJ2-5; 9 bases fit TRBD1. CDR1 and CDR2 (germline): LNHDA, SQIVND (reference sequence). The V and J ends lost 3 bases and 5 bases, in that order; junction bases with no gene match: 10. CDR3 size: 16 residues. The CDR3 DNA reads TGTGCCAGTAGTATGCCTACGACAGGGGGGATGGAGACCCAGTACTTC. Translation: CASSMPTTGGMETQYF.

The rearrangement joins TRBV7-2 to TRBJ2-7; tentatively, D is TRBD2 (5 bases). This CDR3 is built from 13 residues. V was shortened by 1 base and J by 7 bases, with 11 bases between the two germline ends. Looked up from germline, CDR1 is SGHTA and CDR2 is FQGNSA. DNA for the CDR3: TGTGCCAGCAGCTTAGTTCTGGGAGTAGAGCAGTACGTC. Translated: CASSLVLGVEQYV.

The rearrangement uses TRBV5-1 and TRBJ2-7; a possible D gene is TRBD1 (5 bases). Germline assignment: CDR1 SGHRS and CDR2 YFSETQ. The V gene lost 4 bases and the J gene lost 3 bases, with 14 bases spanning the gap. This CDR3 is built from 14 residues. In DNA, the CDR3 is TGCGCCAGCAGCATCCGTGACAGTCTCTACGAGCAGTACTTC. It codes for CASSIRDSLYEQYF.

This chain links TRBV10-3 with TRBJ2-5; the D gene is possibly TRBD1 (5 bases). Germline CDR1 reads ENHRY; CDR2 reads SYGVKD. Trimming took off 6 bases at V and 2 bases at J, with 7 bases between the two ends. The CDR3 loop spans 12 amino acids. The CDR3 sequence: CAISYRQETQYF. The CDR3, as DNA: TGTGCCATCAGCTACAGGCAAGAGACCCAGTACTTC.

This clone occurred once. This chain connects TRBV5-1 to TRBJ2-2; 8 bases are shared with TRBD1. Germline CDR1 is SGHRS and CDR2 is YFSETQ. With V trimmed by 2 bases and J by 1 base, 1 base remained unmatched. The CDR3 loop spans 15 amino acids. The CDR3 region is CASSLQGENTGELFF. CDR3 nucleotides: TGCGCCAGCAGCTTACAGGGGGAGAACACCGGGGAGCTGTTTTTT.

The V call is TRBV14, the J call TRBJ1-2, with D perhaps TRBD1 (5 bases). The CDR3 spans 14 residues. V lost 0 bases and J 4 bases, leaving 9 bases between the germline ends. Germline V lookup: CDR1 SGHDN, CDR2 FVKESK. In DNA form, the CDR3 reads TGTGCCAGCAGCCAAGAGGTCCAGGGCTATGGCTACACCTTC. It translates to CASSQEVQGYGYTF.

V is TRBV7-3 and J is TRBJ2-1; 7 bases line up with TRBD2. Losses at the gene ends were 1 base for V and 7 bases for J; bases not matched to a gene: 7. Per germline, CDR1 SGHTA and CDR2 FQGTGA. The CDR3 runs to 15 residues. As DNA, the CDR3 is TGTGCCAGCAGCTTAATGGGAGGGGAGGAAAATGAGCAGTTCTTC. Translated, it gives CASSLMGGEENEQFF.

A remark on this clone: Compared with germline, one end of the junction differs, possibly owing to a read error. The chain is built from TRBV7-2 and TRBJ1-1; D is possibly TRBD1 (5 bases). Germline CDR1 SGHTA, CDR2 FQGNSA. The CDR3 runs to 14 residues. CDR3 DNA: TGTGCCAGCAGCTTAGTGCCCGCGGACACGGAAGCTTTCTTT. Protein: CASSLVPADTEAFF.

This chain joins TRBV6-2 or TRBV6-3 and TRBJ2-1, with TRBD1 matching over 7 bases. V lost 0 bases to trimming and J lost 5 bases; unmatched junction nucleotides: 4. Germline V gene sequence: CDR1 MNHEY, CDR2 SVGEGT. The CDR3 extends over 15 amino acids. CDR3 loop: CASSYSETGNNEQFF. CDR3 coding DNA: TGTGCCAGCAGTTACTCCGAGACAGGGAACAATGAGCAGTTCTTC.

This chain links TRBV5-5 with TRBJ1-5; TRBD1 is a possible D gene (5 bases). Trimming cost V 0 bases and J 6 bases, with 16 bases left between them. The length of the CDR3 is 16 residues. The germline V gene has CDR1 SGHKS and CDR2 YYEKEE (reference sequence). Here the CDR3 reads CASSLAQTRQGQPQHF. The CDR3 DNA reads as TGTGCCAGCAGCTTGGCCCAGACACGGCAGGGTCAGCCCCAGCATTTT.

The chain links TRBV15 to TRBJ1-2; the D gene is possibly TRBD1 (5 bases). Germline CDR1 and CDR2: LNHNV and YYDKDF (reference sequence). V was cut by 3 bases and J by 0 bases, with 11 bases left in between. This CDR3 spans 15 amino acids. CDR3 nucleotides: TGTGCCACCAGCAGGGGGACTAAAGCTAACTATGGCTACACCTTC. Amino acids: CATSRGTKANYGYTF.

This sequence joins TRBV6-2 or TRBV6-3 and TRBJ1-1; perhaps TRBD1 as D (5 bases). Trimming pared 4 bases from V and 7 bases from J, leaving 7 bases between. The CDR3 is 11 residues long. Germline V gives CDR1 MNHEY, CDR2 SVGEGT. The CDR3 DNA reads as TGTGCCAGCAGTTGGACATTTGAAGCTTTCTTT. As protein: CASSWTFEAFF.

J is TRBJ2-3 and V is TRBV3-1 (or the pseudogene TRBV3-2), with 10 nucleotides matching TRBD2. This CDR3 has 16 residues. Germline CDR1 and CDR2: LGHDT and YNNKEL (reference sequence). After removal of 2 bases from V and 7 bases from J, the junction contained 9 bases not matched to a gene. CDR3 DNA sequence: TGTGCCAGCAGCCAATCCTATAGCGGGGGGCAGAATACGCAGTATTTT. This sequence encodes CASSQSYSGGQNTQYF.

The V call is TRBV5-1, the J call TRBJ2-2; 10 positions agree with TRBD2. Germline V gene data show CDR1 as SGHRS and CDR2 as YFSETQ. J lost 0 bases, V lost 4 bases, and 3 bases had no gene match. This CDR3 comprises 16 residues. The CDR3 coding sequence is TGCGCCAGCAGCCGGACTAGCGGCGCGAACACCGGGGAGCTGTTTTTT. It specifies CASSRTSGANTGELFF.

A few counts support this clone. The V gene is TRBV5-1, the J gene TRBJ1-6; D is possibly TRBD1 (5 bases). CDR1 and CDR2 from the germline V gene are SGHRS and YFSETQ. The CDR3 runs to 14 residues. V lost 4 bases and J lost 4, with 9 bases in between. The CDR3 DNA reads TGCGCCAGCAGCGCGGGGGATTATAATTCACCCCTCCACTTT. The encoded protein is CASSAGDYNSPLHF.

The genes are TRBV9 and TRBJ2-2; TRBD2 matches at 13 bases. Per germline, CDR1 SGDLS and CDR2 YYNGEE. V shed 6 bases, J shed 0 bases, and the junction held 8 bases outside the gene matches. This CDR3 spans 18 amino acids. Here the CDR3 DNA reads TGTGCCAGCAACTTTCCGACTAGCGGGGGGTCGAACACCGGGGAGCTGTTTTTT. Its protein product is CASNFPTSGGSNTGELFF.

The gene calls are TRBV3-1 (or the pseudogene TRBV3-2) and TRBJ1-5; no clear D gene. The CDR3 totals 13 residues. V was pared by 2 bases and J by 5 bases, with 7 bases between. The germline V gene has CDR1 LGHDT and CDR2 YNNKEL (reference sequence). CDR3 coding DNA: TGTGCCAGCAGCCAATACCGGGATCAGCCCCAGCATTTT. Its protein product is CASSQYRDQPQHF.